This TCR beta chain is drawn from a study of neurological immune-mediated disorders. This clonotype was counted ten times or more. Its antigen is not identified. TCRdb fed the 5' RACE reads into MiXCR, producing one record per CDR3 protein. Seen here are more than 35,000 distinct CDR3 sequences, roughly 6% observed once, and the top ten hold about 0.57%. Study observations and caveats: No CDR3 amino acid sequences were shared by expanded clones across subjects, suggesting private repertoires in all groups. The greatest degree of TCR clonal expansion was observed in HTLV-1-associated myelopathy, with the lowest in multiple sclerosis, below that of healthy controls.

The sorted libraries were made from 750,000 to 1,000,000 CD4+ or CD8+ T cells. V shed 0 bases and J 2 bases; nucleotides not matched to a gene: 3. CDR1 and CDR2 (germline): MNHEY, SVGAGI. The CDR3 has 15 residues. The sample was CD4+ T cells from blood. This sequence originates from a woman aged 40 to 50 in good health. The chain uses TRBV6-5 and TRBJ2-7; 8 nucleotides match TRBD2. The CDR3 protein is CASSYSIAGTYEQYF. The CDR3 nucleotides read TGTGCCAGCAGTTACTCAATAGCGGGAACCTACGAGCAGTACTTC.